Shown below are 7 T cell receptor beta chains from a single sample sequenced in a study of blood T cells in healthy people across ages. The use of a sample-barcoded 5' primer and a J-beta primer mix characterized a second PCR of about 7 to 12 cycles. TCRdb redid the calling of the 5' RACE reads with MiXCR, one entry per CDR3 protein. The sample lists approximately 1,000,000 distinct CDR3 sequences, roughly two fifths occurring once. Sequencing was done on a sample of blood. These TCRs come from a man younger than 30 in good health.

V usage is TRBV5-1 and J usage is TRBJ1-4; D unresolved. The germline V gene has CDR1 SGHRS and CDR2 YFSETQ. This CDR3 comprises 15 residues. V was pared by 0 bases and J by 4 bases, with 10 bases between. CDR3 nucleotides: TGCGCCAGCAGCTTGGAGGCAGCCGGTAATGAAAAACTGTTTTTT. The encoded protein is CASSLEAAGNEKLFF.

This clonotype occurred a few times. This chain joins TRBV2 and TRBJ1-4; perhaps TRBD1 as D (6 bases). CDR1 is SNHLY, CDR2 FYNNEI, per germline. Between the trimmed V and J ends, which lost 3 bases and 6 bases, there was a span of 11 bases. This CDR3 is 14 amino acids long. CDR3 sequence reads: CASSDRGIDEKLFF. The CDR3 bases are TGTGCCAGCAGTGACAGGGGAATCGATGAAAAACTGTTTTTT.

This clonotype was counted between two and nine times. The rearrangement uses TRBV2 and TRBJ1-4, with 7 bases lining up with TRBD1. V lost 3 bases, J lost 7 bases, and 5 bases stayed unmatched. The CDR3 consists of 14 residues. Germline CDR1 and CDR2: SNHLY and FYNNEI. In nucleotides, the CDR3 is TGTGCCAGCAGTGACATAGGGGGCGGTGAAAAACTGTTTTTT. Translated: CASSDIGGGEKLFF. Filled out from reference TRBV2 and TRBJ1-4, the complete variable domain reads EPEVTQTPSHQVTQMGQEVILRCVPISNHLYFYWYRQILGQKVEFLVSFYNNEISEKSEIFDDQFSVERPDGSNFTLKIRSTKLEDSAMYFCASSDIGGGEKLFFGSGTQLSVL.

The genes are TRBV20-1 and TRBJ1-6; 9 bases are a match to TRBD1. CDR1 is DFQATT and CDR2 is SNEGSKA in the germline V gene (reference sequence). The CDR3 extends over 14 amino acids. V was pared by 2 bases and J by 7 bases, with 3 bases of the junction left unmatched. Here the CDR3 reads CSARPQGANSPLHF. The CDR3 region has the DNA TGCAGTGCTAGACCACAGGGGGCCAATTCACCCCTCCACTTT.

The chain uses TRBV6-5 and TRBJ2-3; 10 bases map to TRBD1. CDR3 length: 17 residues. V gave up 2 bases and J gave up 1 base; unmatched junction bases: 6. Germline CDR1 reads MNHEY; CDR2 reads SVGAGI. The CDR3 here is CASSYISGTGGTDTQYF. CDR3 nucleotide sequence: TGTGCCAGCAGTTACATCTCCGGGACAGGGGGCACAGATACGCAGTATTTT.

V is TRBV5-1 and J is TRBJ2-1, with 9 positions matching TRBD2. After removal of 0 bases from V and 9 bases from J, the junction contained 7 bases not matched to a gene. Germline V gives CDR1 SGHRS, CDR2 YFSETQ. This CDR3 has 15 residues. CDR3 bases: TGCGCCAGCAGCTTGGCCTTAGCGGGAGACGGTGAGCAGTTCTTC. Its protein product is CASSLALAGDGEQFF.

The rearrangement joins TRBV12-3 or TRBV12-4 to TRBJ1-2; 8 positions agree with TRBD1. J gave up 6 bases and V 5 bases, and 11 bases lay outside the gene matches. There are 15 residues in the CDR3. The CDR3 spells CASSPQQTGAHGYTF. In DNA form, the CDR3 reads TGTGCCAGCAGTCCACAACAGACAGGGGCCCATGGCTACACCTTC.